The present TCR beta chain was sequenced within a study of cytomegalovirus exposure and HLA in healthy donors. This clone was seen a single time. Its matching antigen is unknown. General study points: In presence/absence analyses, roughly uniform sequencing depth across donors was assumed. An ancestry cluster, one associated with Asian ancestry, reportedly showed fewer N-insertions than the approximately 660-donor mean in a later analysis.

Unmatched junction bases numbered 6, after V lost 0 bases and J lost 7 bases. The length of the CDR3 is 15 residues. Germline-derived CDR1 and CDR2 are SGDLS and YYNGEE. PCR was performed using 60 Vbeta and 13 Jbeta primers. Produced via immunoSEQ multiplex PCR; TCRdb's table is partial and in-frame only. The sample contains roughly 160,000 clones, roughly 80% of which appear only once. In nominal health when sampled, donors likely had unrecorded immune exposures nonetheless. This sequence was found in a woman in her 30s in good health and CMV-seropositive. The chain couples TRBV9 to TRBJ2-3, with 9 positions matching TRBD2. Input material: PBMCs. The CDR3 DNA reads TGTGCCAGCAGCGTAGCGTCTCTAGCGGGAAATACGCAGTATTTT. Encoded protein: CASSVASLAGNTQYF.